The 2 T cell receptor beta chains below were found in one sample sequenced in a study of cytomegalovirus exposure and HLA in healthy donors. PCR involved 60 Vbeta and 13 Jbeta primers. Some clones are missing from TCRdb's copy, which holds only in-frame ones; the method was immunoSEQ multiplex PCR. In the table there are 80,000 to 90,000 clones, roughly 73% of which are singletons. The sequencing sample was made of PBMCs. The receptors come from a man aged 35 to 55 in good health and CMV-seronegative.

V and J are TRBV18 and TRBJ2-5, with D perhaps matching TRBD2 (5 bases). The CDR3 runs to 14 residues. Trimming removed 6 bases at V and 2 bases at J, with 13 bases between. Germline-derived CDR1 and CDR2 are KGHSH and LQKENI. Here the CDR3 DNA reads TGTGCCAGCTCGCTCCAGGACTCACAAGAGACCCAGTACTTC. Protein product: CASSLQDSQETQYF.

This sequence joins TRBV27 and TRBJ1-5; a possible D gene is TRBD1 (6 bases). The germline V gene has CDR1 MNHEY and CDR2 SMNVEV (reference sequence). This CDR3 comprises 13 residues. V was shortened by 5 bases and J by 4 bases, with 9 bases between the two germline ends. Here the CDR3 DNA reads TGTGCCAGCAGTCTAGGACAGAATCAGCCCCAGCATTTT. It specifies CASSLGQNQPQHF.